The 8 T cell receptor beta chains below come from one sample, sequenced in a study of blood T cell repertoires in COVID-19. Some clones are missing from TCRdb's copy, which holds only in-frame ones; the method was immunoSEQ multiplex PCR. Here the sample spans 140,000 or so clones, roughly 89% being singletons. Sequenced input: peripheral blood. The receptor source for this set is a human donor in a cohort sampled during active COVID-19.

This chain joins TRBV6-5 and TRBJ1-2; TRBD1 is a possible D gene (6 bases). Germline V gene lookup returns CDR1 MNHEY and CDR2 SVGAGI. This CDR3 comprises 13 residues. V lost 6 bases and J lost 4, with 12 bases in between. The CDR3 DNA sequence: TGTGCCAGCAGCTCAAGGACAGTCTATGGCTACACCTTC. Its protein product is CASSSRTVYGYTF.

The chain uses TRBV6-5 and TRBJ1-5; tentatively, D is TRBD1 (5 bases). Per the germline V gene, CDR1 is MNHEY and CDR2 is SVGAGI. Trimming shortened V by 10 bases and J by 9 bases, and 13 bases separated the two germline ends. This CDR3 spans 11 amino acids. The CDR3 region is CATDGGSPQHF. The CDR3 region has the DNA TGTGCCACGGACGGGGGGTCGCCCCAGCATTTT.

The chain joins TRBV11-3 to TRBJ2-3; 8 bases agree with TRBD2. Germline V gene sequence: CDR1 SGHNT, CDR2 YENEEA. V lost 0 bases to trimming and J lost 5 bases; unmatched junction nucleotides: 10. This CDR3 comprises 17 residues. The DNA of the CDR3 is TGTGCCAGCAGCTTAGATGGGGCAAGCGGGGGTCAAGATACGCAGTATTTT. Its translation: CASSLDGASGGQDTQYF.

The CDR3 is CATSRGWQANQPQHF. CDR3 DNA sequence: TGTGCCACCAGCAGAGGCTGGCAGGCGAATCAGCCCCAGCATTTT. The rearrangement uses TRBV15 and TRBJ1-5; no reliable D call. V shed 1 base and J shed 4 bases, with 11 bases lying between them. The CDR3 runs to 15 residues. Germline CDR1 reads LNHNV; CDR2 reads YYDKDF (reference sequence).

The chain has TRBV4-1 and TRBJ1-4, with 7 positions matching TRBD1. The CDR3 loop spans 15 amino acids. Trimming cost V 2 bases and J 4 bases; bases outside gene matches: 4. CDR1 and CDR2 (germline): MGHRA, YSYEKL. This CDR3 reads CASSQPGQINEKLFF. CDR3 bases: TGCGCCAGCAGCCAACCGGGACAGATTAATGAAAAACTGTTTTTT.

The rearrangement links TRBV29-1 to TRBJ2-3; D is undetermined. Germline V gene lookup returns CDR1 SQVTM and CDR2 ANQGSEA. The ends were cut back, 5 bases at V and 4 bases at J, with 10 bases in the middle. The CDR3 runs to 12 residues. This CDR3 reads CSVIAAADTQYF. CDR3 coding DNA: TGCAGCGTTATAGCCGCGGCAGATACGCAGTATTTT.

This clone came up once. This sequence joins TRBV2 and TRBJ2-7; possibly TRBD2 for D (6 bases). With 0 bases removed from V and 1 base from J, the gap between germline ends came to 13 bases. Looked up from germline, CDR1 is SNHLY and CDR2 is FYNNEI. This CDR3 has 16 residues. In DNA, the CDR3 is TGTGCCAGCAGTGAAGCCGGCCTGGCGGGGTCCTACGAGCAGTACTTC. This codes for CASSEAGLAGSYEQYF.

The V call is TRBV27, the J call TRBJ1-1; D may be TRBD1 (5 bases). V was pared by 10 bases and J by 1 base, with 16 bases between. The length of the CDR3 is 14 residues. Per germline, CDR1 MNHEY and CDR2 SMNVEV (reference sequence). CDR3 sequence (DNA): TGTGCCACCCGAGCGGGGGTGAGGAACACTGAAGCTTTCTTT. It codes for CATRAGVRNTEAFF.